Listed below are T cell receptor beta chains from one sample, sequenced in a study of beta chain features in type 1 diabetes. Sequencing used immunoSEQ multiplex PCR; TCRdb keeps in-frame clones, though not all of them. In the table there are approximately 730,000 clones, 13% of which are singletons. The specimen was naive CD4+ T cells from blood. The receptors stem from a man aged 18 to 30 with type 1 diabetes. The CDR3 runs from the conserved cysteine through the conserved F or W. Each record gives: V gene, D gene, J gene, clone size, CDR3 protein, CDR3 DNA. A D gene is named only where the DNA matches it firmly. Some rows mark clone size as missing; the rest say once, few, many or name a class of expanded clone.

v_call: TRBV6-5; d_call: NA; j_call: TRBJ1-6; clone_size: few; cdr3_aa: CASSYIGQRYNSPLHF; cdr3_nt: TGTGCCAGCAGTTACATCGGGCAGAGGTATAATTCACCCCTCCACTTT
v_call: TRBV29-1; d_call: NA; j_call: TRBJ2-5; clone_size: few; cdr3_aa: CSVGVQETQYF; cdr3_nt: TGCAGCGTTGGAGTGCAAGAGACCCAGTACTTC
v_call: TRBV27; d_call: NA; j_call: TRBJ2-1; clone_size: few; cdr3_aa: CASSLLSPGGEEQFF; cdr3_nt: TGTGCCAGCAGTTTATTATCCCCTGGGGGAGAGGAGCAGTTCTTC
v_call: TRBV5-4; d_call: NA; j_call: TRBJ2-7; clone_size: NA; cdr3_aa: CASSTGQHDTYEQYF; cdr3_nt: TGTGCCAGCAGCACAGGACAACACGATACCTACGAGCAGTACTTC
v_call: TRBV29-1; d_call: TRBD2; j_call: TRBJ2-1; clone_size: few; cdr3_aa: CSVTTSGGAAEQFF; cdr3_nt: TGCAGCGTCACGACTAGCGGGGGGGCCGCTGAGCAGTTCTTC
v_call: TRBV30; d_call: TRBD1; j_call: TRBJ1-2; clone_size: NA; cdr3_aa: CAWTYGTGALTNYGYTF; cdr3_nt: TGTGCCTGGACTTACGGGACAGGGGCGCTCACTAACTATGGCTACACCTTC
v_call: TRBV30; d_call: TRBD1; j_call: TRBJ1-5; clone_size: NA; cdr3_aa: CAWSVQSGTANQPQHF; cdr3_nt: TGTGCCTGGAGTGTCCAATCCGGGACAGCTAATCAGCCCCAGCATTTT
v_call: TRBV6-6; d_call: TRBD1; j_call: TRBJ1-5; clone_size: NA; cdr3_aa: CASSYTGTENQPQHF; cdr3_nt: TGTGCCAGCAGTTACACCGGGACAGAGAATCAGCCCCAGCATTTT
v_call: TRBV29-1; d_call: NA; j_call: TRBJ1-1; clone_size: few; cdr3_aa: CSVGFGTSGGFF; cdr3_nt: NA
v_call: TRBV6-6; d_call: TRBD1; j_call: TRBJ2-2; clone_size: NA; cdr3_aa: CASSAGTGVNTGELFF; cdr3_nt: TGTGCCAGCAGTGCCGGGACAGGGGTAAACACCGGGGAGCTGTTTTTT
v_call: TRBV5-1; d_call: NA; j_call: TRBJ2-3; clone_size: few; cdr3_aa: CASPTGDTEPHEPDTQYF; cdr3_nt: TGCGCCAGCCCGACCGGCGATACCGAGCCCCACGAACCAGATACGCAGTATTTT
v_call: TRBV19; d_call: NA; j_call: TRBJ2-2; clone_size: NA; cdr3_aa: CASSPGTRTGELFF; cdr3_nt: TGTGCCAGTAGCCCCGGGACAAGAACCGGGGAGCTGTTTTTT
v_call: TRBV19; d_call: NA; j_call: TRBJ1-1; clone_size: NA; cdr3_aa: CASSIVGGIGTEAFF; cdr3_nt: TGTGCCAGTAGTATAGTAGGGGGTATCGGCACTGAAGCTTTCTTT
v_call: TRBV5-4; d_call: NA; j_call: TRBJ1-4; clone_size: NA; cdr3_aa: CASSLGLGAGEKLFF; cdr3_nt: TGTGCCAGCAGCTTGGGTTTGGGGGCAGGGGAAAAACTGTTTTTT